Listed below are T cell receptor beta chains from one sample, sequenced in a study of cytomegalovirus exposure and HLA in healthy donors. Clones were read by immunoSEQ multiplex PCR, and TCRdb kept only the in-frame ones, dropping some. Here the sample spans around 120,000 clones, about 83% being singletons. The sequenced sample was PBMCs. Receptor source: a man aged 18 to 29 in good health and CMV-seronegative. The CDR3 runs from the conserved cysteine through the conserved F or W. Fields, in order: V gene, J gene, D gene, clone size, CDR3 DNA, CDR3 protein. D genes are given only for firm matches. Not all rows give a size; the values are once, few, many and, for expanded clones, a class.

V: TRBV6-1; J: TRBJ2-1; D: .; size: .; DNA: TGTGCCAGCAGTGTTTCGAGAGACAATGAGCAGTTCTTC; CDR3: CASSVSRDNEQFF
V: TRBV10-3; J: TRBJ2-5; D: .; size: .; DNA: TGTGCCATCAGTGAGTCCGTAGGGAGGCGAGAGGAGACCCAGTACTTC; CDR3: CAISESVGRREETQYF
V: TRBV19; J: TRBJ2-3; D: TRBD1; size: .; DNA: TGTGCCTGTAAGAGGCAGGGGGGCACAGATACGCAGTATTTT; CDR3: CACKRQGGTDTQYF
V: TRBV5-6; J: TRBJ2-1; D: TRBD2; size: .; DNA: TGTGCCAGCAGCTTGACTAGCGGGAACAATGAGCAGTTCTTC; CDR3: CASSLTSGNNEQFF
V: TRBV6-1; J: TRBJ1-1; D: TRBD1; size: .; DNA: TGTGCCAGCAGTGCCCGGGACAGAGAAAACACTGAAGCTTTCTTT; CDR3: CASSARDRENTEAFF
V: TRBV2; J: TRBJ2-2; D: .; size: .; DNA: TGTGCCAGCAGTGAAGCGGGACTGAGCGCCGGGGAGCTGTTTTTT; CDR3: CASSEAGLSAGELFF
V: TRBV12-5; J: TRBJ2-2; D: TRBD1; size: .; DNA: TGTGCTAGTGGTTTGGTTACAGGGGCAATCACCGGGGAGCTGTTTTTT; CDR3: CASGLVTGAITGELFF
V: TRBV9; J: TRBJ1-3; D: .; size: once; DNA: TGTGCCAGCAGCGTAAGTCCCCAGGCTGGAAACACCATATATTTT; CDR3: CASSVSPQAGNTIYF
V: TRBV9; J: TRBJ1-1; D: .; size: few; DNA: TGTGCCAGCACACGAGGGGGGGAGGACACTGAAGCTTTCTTT; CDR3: CASTRGGEDTEAFF
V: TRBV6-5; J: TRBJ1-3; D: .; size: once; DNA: TGTGCCAGCAGGGTAGTATCTGGAAACACCATATATTTT; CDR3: CASRVVSGNTIYF
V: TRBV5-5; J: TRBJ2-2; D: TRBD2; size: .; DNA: TGTGCCAGCATTCCGATAGCGGGAGTAACCGGGGAGCTGTTTTTT; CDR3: CASIPIAGVTGELFF
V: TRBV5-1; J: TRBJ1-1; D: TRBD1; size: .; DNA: TGCGCCAGCAGGGGACAGGGGGGGACCACTGAAGCTTTCTTT; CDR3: CASRGQGGTTEAFF
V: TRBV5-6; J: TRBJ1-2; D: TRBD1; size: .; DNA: TGTGCCAGCAGCTTGGGACAGGGGGGACGAGATGGCTACACCTTC; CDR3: CASSLGQGGRDGYTF
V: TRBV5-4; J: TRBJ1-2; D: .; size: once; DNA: TGTGCCAGCAGCGCCGGGGAGAATAACTATGGCTACACCTTC; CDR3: CASSAGENNYGYTF
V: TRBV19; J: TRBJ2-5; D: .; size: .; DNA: TGTGCCAGTAGTAGGGACTACCAAGAGACCCAGTACTTC; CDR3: CASSRDYQETQYF
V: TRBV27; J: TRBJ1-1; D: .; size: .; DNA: TGTGCCAGCAGTCCGGGGACACGGTCGAACACTGAAGCTTTCTTT; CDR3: CASSPGTRSNTEAFF
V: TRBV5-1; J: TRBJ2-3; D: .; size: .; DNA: TGCGCCAGCAGCTTAAGAGTGGGGCAGGGCGCAGATACGCAGTATTTT; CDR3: CASSLRVGQGADTQYF
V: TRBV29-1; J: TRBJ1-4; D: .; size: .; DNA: TGCAGCGTTCTGGGGGCACACGGTAATGAAAAACTGTTTTTT; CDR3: CSVLGAHGNEKLFF
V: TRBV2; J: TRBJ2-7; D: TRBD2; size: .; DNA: TGTGCCAGCAGTGGGACTAGCGGGGGTTACGAGCAGTACTTC; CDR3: CASSGTSGGYEQYF
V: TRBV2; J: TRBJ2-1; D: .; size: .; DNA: TGTGCCAGCACTCCCCTAGCCCGTCGCGGCAATGAGCAGTTCTTC; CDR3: CASTPLARRGNEQFF
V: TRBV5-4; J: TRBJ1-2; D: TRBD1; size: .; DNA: TGTGCCAGCAGCCAAGCAGGGGGCGGAGGCTACACCTTC; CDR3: CASSQAGGGGYTF
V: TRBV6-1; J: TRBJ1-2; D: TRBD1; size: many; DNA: TGTGCCTCCAGGGGGAATCTATACGGCTACACCTTC; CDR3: CASRGNLYGYTF
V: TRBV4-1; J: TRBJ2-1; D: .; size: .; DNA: TGCGCCAGCAGCCAAGTTGGGACTTACAATGAGCAGTTCTTC; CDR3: CASSQVGTYNEQFF
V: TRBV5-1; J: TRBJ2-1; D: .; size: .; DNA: TGCGCCAGCAGCCTCCAGGCTGGCGGGAACTTCAATGAGCAGTTCTTC; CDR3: CASSLQAGGNFNEQFF
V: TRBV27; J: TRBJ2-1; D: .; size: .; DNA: TGTGCCAGCAGTTTAACTTGGACACAGAATGAGCAGTTCTTC; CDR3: CASSLTWTQNEQFF
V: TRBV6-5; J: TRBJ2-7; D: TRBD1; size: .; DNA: TGTGCCAGCAGCTTTAGACAGGGGTATGGTAGCGAGCAGTACTTC; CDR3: CASSFRQGYGSEQYF
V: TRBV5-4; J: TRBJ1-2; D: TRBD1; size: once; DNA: TGTGCCAGCAGCCTTGGGACAGGGGGGAACTATGGCTACACCTTC; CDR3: CASSLGTGGNYGYTF
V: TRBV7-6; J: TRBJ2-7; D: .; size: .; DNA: TGTGCCAGCAGCTCCACCTCTAGACCACACGAGCAGTACTTC; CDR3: CASSSTSRPHEQYF